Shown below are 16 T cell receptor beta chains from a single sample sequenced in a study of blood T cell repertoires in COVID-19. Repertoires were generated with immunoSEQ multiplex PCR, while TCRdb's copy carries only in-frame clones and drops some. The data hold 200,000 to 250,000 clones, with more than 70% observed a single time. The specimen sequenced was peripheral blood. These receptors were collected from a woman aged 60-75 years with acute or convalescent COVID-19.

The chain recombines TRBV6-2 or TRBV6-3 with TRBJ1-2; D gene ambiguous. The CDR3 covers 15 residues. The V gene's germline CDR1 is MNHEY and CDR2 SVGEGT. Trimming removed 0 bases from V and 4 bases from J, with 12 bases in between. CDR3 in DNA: TGTGCCAGCAGTTACTCGATGTCGGGGTTCTATGGCTACACCTTC. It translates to CASSYSMSGFYGYTF.

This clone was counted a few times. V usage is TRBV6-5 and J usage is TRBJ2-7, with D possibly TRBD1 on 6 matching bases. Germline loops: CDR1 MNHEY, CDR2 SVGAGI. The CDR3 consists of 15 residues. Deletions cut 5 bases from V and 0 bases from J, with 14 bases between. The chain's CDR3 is CASSNTGSSSYEQYF. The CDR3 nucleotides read TGTGCCAGCAGTAACACAGGGTCCAGCTCCTACGAGCAGTACTTC.

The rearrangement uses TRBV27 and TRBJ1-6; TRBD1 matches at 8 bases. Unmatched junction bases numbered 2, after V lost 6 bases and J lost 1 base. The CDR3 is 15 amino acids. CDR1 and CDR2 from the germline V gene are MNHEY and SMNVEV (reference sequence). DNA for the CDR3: TGTGCCAGCAGCGACAGGGGTTCCTATAATTCACCCCTCCACTTT. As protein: CASSDRGSYNSPLHF.

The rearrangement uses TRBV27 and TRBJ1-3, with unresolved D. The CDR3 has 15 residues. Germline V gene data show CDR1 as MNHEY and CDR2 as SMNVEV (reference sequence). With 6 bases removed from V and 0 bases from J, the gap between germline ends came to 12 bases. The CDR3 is CASSQDGISGNTIYF. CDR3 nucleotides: TGTGCCAGCAGCCAAGACGGGATCTCTGGAAACACCATATATTTT.

The CDR3 sequence is CASSKGLAGGLGQFF. CDR3 nucleotide sequence: TGTGCCAGCAGCAAAGGACTAGCGGGGGGGCTAGGGCAGTTCTTC. The rearrangement joins TRBV7-9 to TRBJ2-1, with TRBD2 matching over 15 bases. CDR1 SEHNR and CDR2 FQNEAQ come from the germline V gene (reference sequence). J gave up 12 bases and V 5 bases, and 8 bases lay outside the gene matches. This CDR3 region has 15 residues.

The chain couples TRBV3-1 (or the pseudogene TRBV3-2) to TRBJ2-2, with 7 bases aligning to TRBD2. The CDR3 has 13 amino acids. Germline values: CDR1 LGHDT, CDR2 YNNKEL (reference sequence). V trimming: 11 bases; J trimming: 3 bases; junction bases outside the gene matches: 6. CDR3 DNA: TGTGCCGCCCGGGACTACCACACCGGGGAGCTGTTTTTT. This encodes CAARDYHTGELFF.

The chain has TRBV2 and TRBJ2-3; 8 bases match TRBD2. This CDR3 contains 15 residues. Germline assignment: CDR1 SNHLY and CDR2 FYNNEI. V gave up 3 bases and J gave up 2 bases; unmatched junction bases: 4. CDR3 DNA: TGTGCCAGCAGTGAGAGCGGGGGAGTCACAGATACGCAGTATTTT. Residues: CASSESGGVTDTQYF.

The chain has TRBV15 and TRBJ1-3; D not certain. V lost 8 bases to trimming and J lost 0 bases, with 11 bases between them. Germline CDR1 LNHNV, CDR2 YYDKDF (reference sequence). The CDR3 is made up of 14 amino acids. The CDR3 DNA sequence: TGTGCCACCTCCGGTCCCCACTCTGGAAACACCATATATTTT. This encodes CATSGPHSGNTIYF.

CDR3 protein: CASSDRRANEKLFF. Written as DNA, the CDR3 is TGTGCCAGCAGTGACCGGAGGGCTAATGAAAAACTGTTTTTT. The rearrangement uses TRBV6-1 and TRBJ1-4; D gene ambiguous. Germline values: CDR1 MNHNS, CDR2 SASEGT. Trimming removed 3 bases from V and 3 bases from J, with 8 bases in between. The CDR3 runs to 14 residues.

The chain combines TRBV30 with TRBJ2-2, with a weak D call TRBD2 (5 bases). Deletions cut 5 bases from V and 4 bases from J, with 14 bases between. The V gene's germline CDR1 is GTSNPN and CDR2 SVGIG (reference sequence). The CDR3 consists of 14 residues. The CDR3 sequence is CAWGFSVRTGELFF. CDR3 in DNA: TGTGCCTGGGGTTTTAGCGTTCGCACCGGGGAGCTGTTTTTT.

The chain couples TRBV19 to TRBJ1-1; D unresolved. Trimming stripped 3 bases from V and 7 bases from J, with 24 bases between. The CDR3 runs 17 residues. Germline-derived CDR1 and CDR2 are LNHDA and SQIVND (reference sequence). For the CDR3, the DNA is TGTGCCAGTAGTATTTTGGGAAGCGGGGTTCCGAGGTTTGAAGCTTTCTTT. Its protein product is CASSILGSGVPRFEAFF.

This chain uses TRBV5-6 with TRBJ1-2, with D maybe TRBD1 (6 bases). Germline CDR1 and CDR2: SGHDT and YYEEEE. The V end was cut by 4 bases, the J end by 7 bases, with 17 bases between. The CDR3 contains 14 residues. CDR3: CASSPRGGAAGYTF. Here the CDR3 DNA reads TGTGCCAGCAGCCCGAGGGGGGGCGCTGCTGGCTACACCTTC.

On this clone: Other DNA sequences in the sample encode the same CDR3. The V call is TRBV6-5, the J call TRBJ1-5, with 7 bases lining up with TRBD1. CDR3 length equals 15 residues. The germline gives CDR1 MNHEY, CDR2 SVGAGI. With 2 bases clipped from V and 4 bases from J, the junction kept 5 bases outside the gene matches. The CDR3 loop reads CASSYGDRENQPQHF. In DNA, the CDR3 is TGTGCCAGCAGTTACGGCGACAGGGAGAATCAGCCCCAGCATTTT.

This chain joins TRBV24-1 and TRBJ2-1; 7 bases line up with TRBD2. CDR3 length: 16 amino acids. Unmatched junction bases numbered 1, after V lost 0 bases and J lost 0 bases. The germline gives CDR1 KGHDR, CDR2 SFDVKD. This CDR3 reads CATSDLRGSSYNEQFF. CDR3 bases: TGTGCCACCAGTGATTTGCGCGGGAGCTCCTACAATGAGCAGTTCTTC.

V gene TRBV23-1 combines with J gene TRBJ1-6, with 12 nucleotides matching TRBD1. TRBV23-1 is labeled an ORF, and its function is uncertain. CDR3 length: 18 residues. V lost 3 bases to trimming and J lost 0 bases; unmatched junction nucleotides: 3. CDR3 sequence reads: CASSHGTGGSSYNSPLHF. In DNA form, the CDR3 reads TGCGCCAGCAGTCACGGGACAGGGGGCAGCTCCTATAATTCACCCCTCCACTTT.

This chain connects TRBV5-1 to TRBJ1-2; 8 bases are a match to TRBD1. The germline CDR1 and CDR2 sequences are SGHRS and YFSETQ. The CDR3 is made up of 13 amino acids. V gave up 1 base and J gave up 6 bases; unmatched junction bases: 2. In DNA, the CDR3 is TGCGCCAGCAGCTTGACAGGGGGGAATGGCTACACCTTC. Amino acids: CASSLTGGNGYTF.